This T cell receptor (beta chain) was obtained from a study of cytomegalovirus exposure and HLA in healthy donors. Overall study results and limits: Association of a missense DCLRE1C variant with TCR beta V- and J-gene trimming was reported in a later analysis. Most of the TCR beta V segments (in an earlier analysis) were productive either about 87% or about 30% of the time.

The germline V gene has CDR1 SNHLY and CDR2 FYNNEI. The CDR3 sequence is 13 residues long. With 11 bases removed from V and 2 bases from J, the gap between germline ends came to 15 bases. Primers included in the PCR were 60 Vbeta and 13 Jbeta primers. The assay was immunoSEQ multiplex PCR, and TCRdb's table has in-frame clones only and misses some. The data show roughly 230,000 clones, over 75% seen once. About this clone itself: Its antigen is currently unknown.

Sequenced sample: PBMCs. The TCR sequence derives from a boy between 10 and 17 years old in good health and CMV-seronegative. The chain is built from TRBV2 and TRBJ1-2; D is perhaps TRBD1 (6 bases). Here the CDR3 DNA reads TGTGCCCACACCGCGGGGGCGAACTATGGCTACACCTTC. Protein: CAHTAGANYGYTF.